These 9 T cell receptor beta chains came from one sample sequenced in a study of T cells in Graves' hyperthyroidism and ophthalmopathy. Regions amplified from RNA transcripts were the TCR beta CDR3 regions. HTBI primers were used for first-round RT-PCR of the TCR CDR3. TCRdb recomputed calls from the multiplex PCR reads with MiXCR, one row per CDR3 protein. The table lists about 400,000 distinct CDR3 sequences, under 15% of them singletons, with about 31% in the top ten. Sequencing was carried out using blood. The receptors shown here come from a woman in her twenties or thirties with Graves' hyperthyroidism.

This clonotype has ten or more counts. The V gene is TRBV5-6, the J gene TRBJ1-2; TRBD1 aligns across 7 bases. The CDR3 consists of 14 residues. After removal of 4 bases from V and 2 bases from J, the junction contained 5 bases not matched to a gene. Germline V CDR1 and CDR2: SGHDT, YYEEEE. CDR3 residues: CASSARQGNYGYTF. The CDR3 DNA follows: TGTGCCAGCAGCGCGAGACAGGGAAACTATGGCTACACCTTC.

CDR3: CASSNPSTDTQYF. CDR3 nucleotides: TGCGCCAGCAGTAACCCGTCCACAGATACGCAGTATTTT. The chain links TRBV5-1 to TRBJ2-3, with D unclear. The V end was cut by 5 bases, the J end by 2 bases, with 9 bases between. The length of the CDR3 is 13 residues. CDR1 is SGHRS and CDR2 is YFSETQ in the germline V gene. Looking up the rest from reference TRBV5-1 and TRBJ2-3 gives the full variable domain: KAGVTQTPRYLIKTRGQQVTLSCSPISGHRSVSWYQQTPGQGLQFLFEYFSETQRNKGNFPGRFSGRQFSNSRSEMNVSTLELGDSALYLCASSNPSTDTQYFGPGTRLTVL.

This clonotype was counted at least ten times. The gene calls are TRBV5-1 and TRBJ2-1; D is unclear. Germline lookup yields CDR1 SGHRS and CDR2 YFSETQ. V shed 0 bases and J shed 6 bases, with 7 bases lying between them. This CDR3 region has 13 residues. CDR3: CASSLVGANEQFF. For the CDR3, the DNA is TGCGCCAGCAGCTTGGTAGGAGCCAATGAGCAGTTCTTC. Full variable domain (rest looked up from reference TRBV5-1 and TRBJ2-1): KAGVTQTPRYLIKTRGQQVTLSCSPISGHRSVSWYQQTPGQGLQFLFEYFSETQRNKGNFPGRFSGRQFSNSRSEMNVSTLELGDSALYLCASSLVGANEQFFGPGTRLTVL.

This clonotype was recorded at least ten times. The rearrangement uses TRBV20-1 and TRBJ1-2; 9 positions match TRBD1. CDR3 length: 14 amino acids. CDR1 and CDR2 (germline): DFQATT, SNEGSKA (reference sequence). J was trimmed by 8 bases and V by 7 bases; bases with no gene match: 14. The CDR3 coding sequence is TGCAGTGTCCATTCCAGGGACAGGGTGCGGGGCTACACCTTC. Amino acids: CSVHSRDRVRGYTF.

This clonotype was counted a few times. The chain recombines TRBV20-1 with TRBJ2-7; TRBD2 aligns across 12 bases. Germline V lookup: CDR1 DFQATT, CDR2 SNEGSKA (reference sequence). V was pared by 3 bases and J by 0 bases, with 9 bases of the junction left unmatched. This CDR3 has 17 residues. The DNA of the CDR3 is TGCAGTGCTAGCTTCAGTGCTAGCGGGAGGGACTCCTACGAGCAGTACTTC. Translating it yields CSASFSASGRDSYEQYF.

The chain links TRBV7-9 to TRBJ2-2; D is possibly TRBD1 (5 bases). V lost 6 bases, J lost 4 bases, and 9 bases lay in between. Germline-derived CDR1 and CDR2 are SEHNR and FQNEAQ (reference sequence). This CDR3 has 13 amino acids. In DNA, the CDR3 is TGTGCCAGCAGACCGACAGTCACCGGGGAGCTGTTTTTT. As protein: CASRPTVTGELFF.

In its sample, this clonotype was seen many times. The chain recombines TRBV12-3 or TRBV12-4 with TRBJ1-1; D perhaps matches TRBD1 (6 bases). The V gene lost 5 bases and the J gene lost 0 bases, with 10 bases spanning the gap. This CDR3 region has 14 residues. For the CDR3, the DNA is TGTGCCAGCAGTGTGGGACAACTGAACACTGAAGCTTTCTTT. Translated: CASSVGQLNTEAFF.

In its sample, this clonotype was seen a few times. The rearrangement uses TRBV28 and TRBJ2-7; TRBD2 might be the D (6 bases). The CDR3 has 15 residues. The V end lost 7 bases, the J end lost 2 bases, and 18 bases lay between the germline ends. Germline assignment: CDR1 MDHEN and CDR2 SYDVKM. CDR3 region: CASTEDGSRAYEQYF. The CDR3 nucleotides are TGTGCCAGCACCGAGGACGGGAGCCGTGCCTACGAGCAGTACTTC.

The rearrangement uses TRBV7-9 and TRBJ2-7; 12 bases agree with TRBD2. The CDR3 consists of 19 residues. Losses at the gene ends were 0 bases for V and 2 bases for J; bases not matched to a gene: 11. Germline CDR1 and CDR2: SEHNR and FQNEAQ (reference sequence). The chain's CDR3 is CASSLARGLAGGLPYEQYF. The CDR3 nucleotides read TGTGCCAGCAGCTTAGCGCGGGGGCTAGCGGGAGGGTTACCCTACGAGCAGTACTTC.